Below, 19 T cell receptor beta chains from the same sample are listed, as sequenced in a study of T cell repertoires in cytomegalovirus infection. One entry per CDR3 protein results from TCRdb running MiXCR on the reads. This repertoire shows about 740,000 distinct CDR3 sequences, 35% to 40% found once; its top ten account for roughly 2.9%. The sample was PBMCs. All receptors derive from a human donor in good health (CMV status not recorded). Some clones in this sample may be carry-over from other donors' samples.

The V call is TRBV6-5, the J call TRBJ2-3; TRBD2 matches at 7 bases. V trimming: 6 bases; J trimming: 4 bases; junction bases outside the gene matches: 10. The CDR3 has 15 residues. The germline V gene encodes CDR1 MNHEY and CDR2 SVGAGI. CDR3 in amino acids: CASRGDGGVADTQYF. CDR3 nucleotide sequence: TGTGCCAGCAGGGGGGATGGGGGGGTGGCAGATACGCAGTATTTT.

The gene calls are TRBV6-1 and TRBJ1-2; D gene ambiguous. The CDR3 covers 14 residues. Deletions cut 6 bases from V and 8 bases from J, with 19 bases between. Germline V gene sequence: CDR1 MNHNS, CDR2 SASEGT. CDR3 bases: TGTGCCAGCAGATCGGCGGCAGTCCCCGAGGGCTACACCTTC. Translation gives CASRSAAVPEGYTF.

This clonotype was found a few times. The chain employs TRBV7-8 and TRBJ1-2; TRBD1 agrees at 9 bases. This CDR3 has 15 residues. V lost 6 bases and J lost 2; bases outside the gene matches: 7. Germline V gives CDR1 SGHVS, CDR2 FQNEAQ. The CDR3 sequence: CASSSGQGKNYGYTF. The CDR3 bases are TGTGCCAGCAGTTCCGGACAGGGGAAAAACTATGGCTACACCTTC. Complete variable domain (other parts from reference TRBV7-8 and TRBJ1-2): GAGVSQSPRYKVAKRGQDVALRCDPISGHVSLFWYQQALGQGPEFLTYFQNEAQLDKSGLPSDRFFAERPEGSVSTLKIQRTQQEDSAVYLCASSSGQGKNYGYTFGSGTRLTVV.

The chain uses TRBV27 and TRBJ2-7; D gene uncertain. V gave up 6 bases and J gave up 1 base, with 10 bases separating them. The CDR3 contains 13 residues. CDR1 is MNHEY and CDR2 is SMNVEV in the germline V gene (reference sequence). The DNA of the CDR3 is TGTGCCAGCAGACGAGACGGATCCTACGAGCAGTACTTC. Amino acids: CASRRDGSYEQYF.

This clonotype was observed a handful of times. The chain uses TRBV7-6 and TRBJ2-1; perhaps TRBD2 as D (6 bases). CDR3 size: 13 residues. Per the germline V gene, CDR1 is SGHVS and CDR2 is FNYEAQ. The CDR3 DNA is TGTGCTAGCGGCCAGGGTGAATTCAATGAGCAGTTCTTC. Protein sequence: CASGQGEFNEQFF.

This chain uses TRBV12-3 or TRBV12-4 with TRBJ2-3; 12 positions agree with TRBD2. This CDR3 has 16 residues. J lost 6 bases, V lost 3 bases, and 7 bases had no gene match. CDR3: CASSFARLAGEDTQYF. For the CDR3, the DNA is TGTGCCAGCAGTTTCGCGAGACTAGCGGGAGAGGATACGCAGTATTTT.

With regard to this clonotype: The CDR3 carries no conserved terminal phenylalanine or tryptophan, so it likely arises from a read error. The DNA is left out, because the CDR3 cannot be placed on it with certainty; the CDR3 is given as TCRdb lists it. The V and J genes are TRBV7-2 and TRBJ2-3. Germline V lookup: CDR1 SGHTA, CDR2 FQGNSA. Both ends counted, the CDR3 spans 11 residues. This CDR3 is CASSLAHTQSL.

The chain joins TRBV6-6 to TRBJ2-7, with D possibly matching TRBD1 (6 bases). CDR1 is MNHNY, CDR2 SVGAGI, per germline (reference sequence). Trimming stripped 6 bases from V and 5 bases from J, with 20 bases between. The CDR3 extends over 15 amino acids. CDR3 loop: CASRSTSTGRHEQYF. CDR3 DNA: TGTGCCAGCAGGTCTACATCGACAGGAAGGCACGAGCAGTACTTC.

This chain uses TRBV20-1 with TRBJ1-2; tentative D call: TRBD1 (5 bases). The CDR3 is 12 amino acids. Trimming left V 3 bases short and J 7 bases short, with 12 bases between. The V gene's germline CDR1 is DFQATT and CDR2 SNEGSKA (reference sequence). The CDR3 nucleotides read TGCAGTGCTAGGCCTTCAGGGAGTGGCTACACCTTC. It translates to CSARPSGSGYTF.

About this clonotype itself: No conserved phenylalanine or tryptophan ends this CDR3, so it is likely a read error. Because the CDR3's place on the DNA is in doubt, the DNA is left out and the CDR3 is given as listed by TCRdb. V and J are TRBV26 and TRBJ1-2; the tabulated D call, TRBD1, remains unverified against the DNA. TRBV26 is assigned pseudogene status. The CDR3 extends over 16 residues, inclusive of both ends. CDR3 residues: CASTPGQGALLTGYTY.

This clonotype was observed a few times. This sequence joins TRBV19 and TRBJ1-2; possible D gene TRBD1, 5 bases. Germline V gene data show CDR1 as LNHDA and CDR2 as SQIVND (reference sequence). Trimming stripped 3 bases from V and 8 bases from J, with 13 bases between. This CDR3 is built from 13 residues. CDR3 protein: CASSINDWDGYTF. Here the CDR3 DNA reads TGTGCCAGTAGTATTAACGACTGGGACGGCTACACCTTC.

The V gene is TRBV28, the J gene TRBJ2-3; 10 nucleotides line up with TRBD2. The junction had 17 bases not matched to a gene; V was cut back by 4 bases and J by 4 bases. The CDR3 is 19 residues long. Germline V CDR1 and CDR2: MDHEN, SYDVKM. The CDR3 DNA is TGTGCCAGCAGTTCTCCTACTAGCGGGAAGCCCTCAGGCCCAGATACGCAGTATTTT. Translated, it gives CASSSPTSGKPSGPDTQYF.

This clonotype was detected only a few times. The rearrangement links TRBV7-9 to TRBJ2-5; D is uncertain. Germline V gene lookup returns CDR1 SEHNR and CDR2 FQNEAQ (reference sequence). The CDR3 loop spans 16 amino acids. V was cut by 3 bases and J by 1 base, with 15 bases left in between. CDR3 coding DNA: TGTGCCAGCAGCTTGTTCAGTACGGGCCCCCAAGAGACCCAGTACTTC. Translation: CASSLFSTGPQETQYF.

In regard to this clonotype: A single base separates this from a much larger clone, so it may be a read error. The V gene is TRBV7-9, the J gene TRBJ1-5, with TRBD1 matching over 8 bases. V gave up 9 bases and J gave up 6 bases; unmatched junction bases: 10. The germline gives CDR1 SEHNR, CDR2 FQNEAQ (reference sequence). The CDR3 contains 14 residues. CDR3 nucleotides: TGTGCCAGAAGCCCGTCAGGGGGCGGTCAGCCCCAGCATTTT. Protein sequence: CARSPSGGGQPQHF.

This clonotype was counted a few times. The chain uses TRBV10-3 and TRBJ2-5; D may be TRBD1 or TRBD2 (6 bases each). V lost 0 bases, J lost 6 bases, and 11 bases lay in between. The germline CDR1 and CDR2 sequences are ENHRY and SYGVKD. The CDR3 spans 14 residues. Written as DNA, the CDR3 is TGTGCCATCAGTGAGTCGAGAGGGGGGAAGACCCAGTACTTC. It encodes CAISESRGGKTQYF.

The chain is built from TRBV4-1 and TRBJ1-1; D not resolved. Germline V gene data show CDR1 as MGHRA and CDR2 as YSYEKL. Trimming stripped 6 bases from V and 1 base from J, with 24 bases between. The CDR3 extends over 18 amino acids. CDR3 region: CASREPIIPAAGNTEAFF. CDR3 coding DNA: TGCGCCAGCAGAGAACCTATAATCCCCGCTGCGGGGAACACTGAAGCTTTCTTT.

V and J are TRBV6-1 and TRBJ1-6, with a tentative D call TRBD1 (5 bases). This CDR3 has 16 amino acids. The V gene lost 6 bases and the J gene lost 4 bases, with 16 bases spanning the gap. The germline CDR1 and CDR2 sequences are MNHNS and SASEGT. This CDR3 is CASRATDEGYNSPLHF. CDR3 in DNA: TGTGCCAGCAGAGCGACAGACGAAGGATATAATTCACCCCTCCACTTT.

The CDR3 DNA reads TGTGCCAGCAGCCGAGAACTTGACCGGGCCTACGAGCAGTACTTC. Encoded protein: CASSRELDRAYEQYF. The chain carries TRBV4-2 and TRBJ2-7; D ambiguous. The germline gives CDR1 LGHNA, CDR2 YNFKEQ. CDR3 length equals 15 residues. Trimming shortened V by 4 bases and J by 2 bases, and 15 bases separated the two germline ends.

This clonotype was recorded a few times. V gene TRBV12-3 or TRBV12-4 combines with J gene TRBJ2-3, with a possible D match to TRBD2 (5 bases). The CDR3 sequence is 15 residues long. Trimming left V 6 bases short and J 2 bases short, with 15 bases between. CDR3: CASSPGLAVTDTQYF. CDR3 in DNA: TGTGCCAGCAGCCCCGGACTTGCCGTCACAGATACGCAGTATTTT.